This entry features one T cell receptor (beta chain) sequence. Its antigen target is currently unknown. The junction departs from the called germline gene at one end, perhaps through a read error. The germline V gene encodes CDR1 SSHAT and CDR2 FNYEAQ (reference sequence). The CDR3, from cysteine to phenylalanine, totals 18 residues. Of the read, only the CDR3 DNA is kept; its 54 bases are in frame from base 1. This entry is derived from a study of cytomegalovirus exposure and HLA in healthy donors (dated by TCRdb to the late 2010s). Describing the broader study: In an earlier analysis of 550 to 750 of the donors, under 300 Gb of sequence data and 117 million unique TCR beta sequences from about 190 million T cells were reported. An early release that covered around 590 HLA-typed donors contained 300 to 350 gigabases of sequencing data and 75 million to 100 million unique TCR sequences. Of the roughly 410 genotyped donors, roughly 76% were placed in the genetic ancestry cluster associated with self-reported Caucasian donors. The aim of the study was to test whether cataloging public T cell receptors could identify signatures of past pathogen exposure. The T cell repertoires of 666 subjects were profiled by immunosequencing and related to cytomegalovirus serostatus. A separate validation cohort of roughly 130 different subjects was used in addition to the roughly 720-subject first cohort. To predict cytomegalovirus infection status, the study combined high-throughput TCR immunosequencing, statistical association of individual TCRs with disease status, and machine learning. A later analysis re-examined previously published TCR beta repertoires from 500 to 700 donors and added high-resolution HLA genotyping to investigate patterns of TCR occurrence. In the later analysis, no new phenotypic data were used to find candidate immune exposures; instead, reliance was placed on TCR beta sequences and their occurrence across donors. In an earlier analysis of roughly 580 of the donors, high-throughput TCR beta sequencing was used to judge whether each TCR beta V gene segment behaved as functional or pseudogenic. Donor age, sex, ethnicity and CMV serostatus were compiled alongside the repertoire data. A later genetic analysis took genome-wide SNP genotypes for about 65% of the 666 donors and used that subset as a discovery cohort. All discovery cohort repertoires had been generated using a single sequencing platform. Both class I and class II loci were covered by HLA typing, at four-digit resolution. The number of typed donors differed by locus: roughly 629-630 for A, B, C, DRB1 and DQB1; 500 to 550 for DQA1; 606 for DPA1; and 450 to 480 for DPB1. A handful of DR-DQ haplotypes were handled as single units for association and clustering because linkage in the cohort was strong. Among under 450 genotyped donors of the cohort, an average of around 240,000 unique TCR beta nucleotide sequences were sequenced per donor, roughly 20% of them non-productive.

The investigation overall reported the following: In vitro tests confirmed that three of the cytomegalovirus-associated TCR beta chains recognize cytomegalovirus antigens. According to a later analysis, most CMV-associated TCR beta chains appeared to be HLA-restricted, and the HLA associations seemed to be driven largely by CMV exposure. In a later analysis, the rate of TCR association differed among HLA loci, with DRB1 alleles having the most associated TCRs and HLA-C alleles having the fewest. A group of highly shared sequence variants was considered likely to be a technical artifact of the sequencing pipeline. It was suggested by the authors that the approach could potentially be generalized to other disease states and immunological phenotypes. V-gene and J-gene trimming of TCR beta chains was associated with a missense DCLRE1C variant in a later genetic analysis, and the association was replicated in an independent cohort. Because some donors lacked HLA typing at each locus, the association tests relied only on the typed subset. A later genetic analysis reported fewer N-insertions in productive TCRs among donors in an Asian-associated ancestry cluster than the approximately 670-donor mean. According to a later analysis, parvovirus B19, influenza, CMV and Epstein-Barr virus appeared linked to several top co-occurrence clusters. In an earlier analysis of a few hundred of the donors, most TCR beta V segments were observed in productive rearrangements about 87% or about 30% of the time, broadly matching IMGT annotations. Cytomegalovirus status was reported to be diagnosed by the classifier with high specificity and sensitivity in both the original and validation cohorts. Compared with equally common non-associated chains, HLA-associated TCR beta chains in a later analysis were more clonally expanded and had lower generation probabilities. Assigning TCR associations to individual alleles was difficult when HLA alleles, especially DR and DQ, strongly co-occurred. Correlated functional status among segregating V segments might reflect linkage disequilibrium, but an unknown experimental factor could not be ruled out. Presence/absence analyses assumed roughly uniform sequencing depth across donors, an assumption that may not hold. CMV serostatus was the only immune exposure information available for the cohort. In this cohort, only TCR beta chains were sequenced, and detectable features were limited by the absence of alpha or paired-chain data. Some IMGT-functional V segments, including TRBV6-2 and TRBV6-3, could not be distinguished by the 87-base-pair reads and were therefore excluded. Specific HLA alleles were associated with some 15,000 TCR beta sequences at a false discovery rate of 0.05 in a later analysis. A further reported finding was that TCR beta sequences accurately predicted the HLA-A and HLA-B alleles for most subjects in the first cohort. Some 16 rarely observed V segments, including chromosome 9 orphons, were excluded from the earlier analysis of a few hundred of the donors because counts were too low. The study listed approximately 150 TCR beta chains as associated with cytomegalovirus. Most TCR sequences were seen in very few donors, while some public TCRs were found in many individuals.

The cohort comprised some 700 healthy bone marrow donors. At the time of sampling, every cohort member was nominally healthy, though immune exposures that went unrecorded were likely present. The donor was CMV seronegative and was included in the group of about 350 seronegative cohort members. A peripheral blood sample was provided by each donor, and peripheral blood mononuclear cells were used for TCR beta sequencing. The Qiagen DNeasy Blood Extraction Kit was used to extract genomic DNA from the blood cell samples. Libraries were constructed by the immunoSEQ multiplex PCR assay. The multiplex PCR relied on a mix of 60 forward primers for TCR Vbeta segments and 13 reverse primers for TCR Jbeta segments. A multiplex PCR assay on genomic DNA amplified the CDR3 region of rearranged TCR beta genes. The Illumina HiSeq System was used to sequence the amplified TCR beta libraries as 87-base-pair reads. Turning to the authors' computational methods: Across the 670 or so repertoires, a later analysis counted some 81 million unique TCR beta chains, 9.5 million to 12 million of which were shared by at least two donors. Raw reads were error-corrected and collapsed into unique sequences with a nearest-neighbor algorithm that merged closely related sequences to remove PCR and sequencing errors. V, D and J gene segments were assigned by aligning CDR3 sequences to IMGT reference sequences. For a sequence to be retained, a match of at least six nucleotides to both a V gene segment and a J gene segment was required. Rearrangements were called productive when the CDR3 lacked stop codons and stayed in frame with V and J; all others were non-productive. Following IMGT convention, CDR3 was defined as the stretch from the second conserved V-encoded cysteine up to the conserved J-encoded phenylalanine. The earlier analysis of a few hundred of the donors excluded any sequence lacking an unambiguous match to a single V gene segment. In an earlier analysis of around 590 of the donors, a V segment was called functional when productive rearrangements were above 56.7%, and segregating when the standard deviation between donors exceeded 5%. A statistical classification framework was built for diagnosing cytomegalovirus status from the catalog of TCR beta chain sequences. A later analysis assigned V and J genes by comparing TCR nucleotide sequences with IMGT/GENE-DB human TR gene sequences. Using the TCRdist pipeline, a later analysis assigned CDR3 sequences along with most-parsimonious VDJ recombination scenarios. In a later analysis, every TCR beta chain was defined by the combination of its CDR3 amino acid sequence and its V-gene family, and reads without a unique V-gene family were dropped. A later analysis removed several hundred highly shared, low-generation-probability nucleotide sequences to deal with suspected cross-contamination and a sequencing artifact. In a later analysis, a clonal expansion index for each public chain was calculated from normalized within-repertoire ranks of inferred template counts. Generation probabilities in a later analysis came from a VDJ recombination model fitted to out-of-frame rearrangements, and those results were checked against IGoR. In a later analysis, hypergeometric tests were used to score TCR-TCR, TCR-HLA and TCR-CMV co-occurrence, with a repertoire-size bias correction applied to TCR pairs. To estimate false discovery rates, a later analysis permuted the HLA or CMV assignments 20 times. In a later analysis, co-occurring TCRs were grouped with DBSCAN, and TCRdist sequence similarity was added when clustering was performed within HLA-allele-positive subsets. Repertoires with fewer than 30,000 or more than 120,000 public chains were left out of co-occurrence clustering, as were about 5 repertoires with anomalous nucleotide sharing. TCRdb re-hosts the immuneACCESS table, in-frame sequences only. Its copies lack some clones; in the studies checked, an unresolved V gene accounts for under half of them, and the cause for the rest is not known. The V and J calls and the clone size are those of that table, but D and trimming were determined from the DNA. Present in this sample are around 150,000 clones, 75% to 90% of which were seen just once. The ten largest clones take up about 2.1% of the sample.

The rearrangement joined TRBV7-7 to TRBJ2-1, and perhaps TRBD2 as D gene, on 5 matching bases. Sample: PBMCs. The TCR originated in a woman between 18 and 30 years old in good health and CMV-seronegative. The CDR3: CASSFSQRLGPSYNEQFF. DNA sequence: TGTGCTAGCAGCTTTTCCCAGCGGTTAGGACCCTCCTACAATGAGCAGTTCTTC.